These 9 T cell receptor beta chains originate from one sample sequenced in a study of T-cell reconstitution after alpha-beta-depleted transplantation in children. The authors prepared the TCRbeta library with unique molecular identifiers. TCRdb used MiXCR to reprocess the PCR reads, holding one entry per CDR3 protein. The sample records about 540,000 distinct CDR3 sequences, about 17% being singletons. The sequenced sample was PBMCs from the stem cell graft donor, obtained from the stem cell graft. These receptors all come from a human donor who donated a stem cell graft to a child with acute lymphoblastic leukemia.

This clonotype showed up just a few times. The chain links TRBV12-3 or TRBV12-4 to TRBJ1-1; D is uncertain. This CDR3 is 12 amino acids long. Trimming took off 8 bases at V and 10 bases at J, with 17 bases between the two ends. The CDR3 loop is CASSNAGTRAFF. CDR3 bases: TGTGCCAGCTCTAACGCGGGTACACGAGCTTTCTTT.

This clonotype was observed a few times. The chain employs TRBV12-3 or TRBV12-4 and TRBJ2-5, with TRBD2 as a possible D gene (6 bases). V was pared by 7 bases and J by 5 bases, with 23 bases between. The CDR3 covers 16 residues. The CDR3 DNA reads TGTGCCAGCACCGACCCGGCGCGCGGGAAAGCGGAGACCCAGTACTTC. This encodes CASTDPARGKAETQYF.

This clonotype has only a few counts. The rearrangement uses TRBV25-1 and TRBJ1-6; unclear D gene. Germline V gene lookup returns CDR1 MGHDK and CDR2 SYGVNS. The CDR3 covers 14 residues. Trimming cost V 7 bases and J 0 bases, with 7 bases left between them. CDR3 sequence: CASTYSSYNSPLHF. The CDR3 region has the DNA TGTGCCAGCACATACAGCTCCTATAATTCACCCCTCCACTTT. The full variable domain, in which reference TRBV25-1 and TRBJ1-6 provide the parts outside the CDR3, is EADIYQTPRYLVIGTGKKITLECSQTMGHDKMYWYQQDPGMELHLIHYSYGVNSTEKGDLSSESTVSRIRTEHFPLTLESARPSHTSQYLCASTYSSYNSPLHFGNGTRLTVT.

The chain uses TRBV30 and TRBJ2-7; no clear D gene. Trimming took 1 base from V and 6 from J, leaving 16 bases between them. The CDR3 extends over 14 amino acids. CDR1 GTSNPN and CDR2 SVGIG come from the germline V gene (reference sequence). The CDR3 nucleotides are TGTGCCTGGAGTGGCGGCCCTAGTCTACCCGAGCAGTACTTC. This sequence encodes CAWSGGPSLPEQYF.

The rearrangement joins TRBV5-1 to TRBJ1-1; 8 bases align to TRBD1. The trim removed 3 bases at V and 4 bases at J, leaving 5 bases unmatched. The germline V gene has CDR1 SGHRS and CDR2 YFSETQ. The CDR3 is 14 residues long. This CDR3 is CASSSSQGATEAFF. The CDR3 DNA follows: TGCGCCAGCAGCTCGAGTCAGGGGGCCACTGAAGCTTTCTTT.

This clonotype was observed a few times. This chain joins TRBV6-5 and TRBJ2-3; 9 bases map to TRBD2. In germline, CDR1 is MNHEY, CDR2 SVGAGI. The CDR3 consists of 15 residues. V trimming: 2 bases; J trimming: 2 bases; junction bases outside the gene matches: 2. The CDR3: CASSYAGGPTDTQYF. The CDR3 region has the DNA TGTGCCAGCAGTTACGCGGGAGGGCCCACAGATACGCAGTATTTT.

V is TRBV9 and J is TRBJ2-1, with D perhaps assigned TRBD1 or TRBD2 (5 bases each). Germline assignment: CDR1 SGDLS and CDR2 YYNGEE. The V end was cut by 5 bases, the J end by 5 bases, with 11 bases between. The CDR3 is 13 residues long. CDR3 sequence: CASSVMGDNEQFF. CDR3 nucleotide sequence: TGTGCCAGCAGTGTGATGGGGGACAATGAGCAGTTCTTC.

This clonotype was picked up a small number of times. This CDR3 reads CASRPGQGTNEKLFF. DNA of the CDR3: TGTGCCAGCAGGCCGGGACAGGGAACTAATGAAAAACTGTTTTTT. The chain has TRBV12-3 or TRBV12-4 and TRBJ1-4; 9 bases line up with TRBD1. The CDR3 loop spans 15 amino acids. After removal of 6 bases from V and 1 base from J, the junction contained 3 bases not matched to a gene.

This clonotype was found many times. The chain combines TRBV20-1 with TRBJ1-2; D gene uncertain. Trimming pared 6 bases from V and 3 bases from J, leaving 11 bases between. The CDR3 consists of 12 residues. In germline, CDR1 is DFQATT, CDR2 SNEGSKA (reference sequence). The CDR3 nucleotides are TGCAGTGCCACCCCCCCAGACTATGGCTACACCTTC. Translating it yields CSATPPDYGYTF.